This T cell receptor (beta chain) appears in the sequencing data of a study of blood T cell repertoires in COVID-19. Data came from immunoSEQ multiplex PCR; TCRdb stores just in-frame clones and leaves some out. The table includes around 69,000 clones, roughly 87% detected once. This clonotype was obtained from a woman aged 45-65 years with active COVID-19. The sequenced material came from peripheral blood.

The CDR3 region has the DNA TGTGCCAGTGCACGGATGACGGGAGGGGGCGAGACCCAGTACTTC. It codes for CASARMTGGGETQYF. The genes are TRBV19 and TRBJ2-5, with a tentative D call TRBD2 (8 bases). Per germline, CDR1 LNHDA and CDR2 SQIVND (reference sequence). This CDR3 comprises 15 residues. Between the trimmed V and J ends, which lost 8 bases and 5 bases, there was a span of 21 bases.